This entry features one TCR beta chain sequence. Antigen specificity is unknown. The entry originates in a study of sequential checkpoint blockade in melanoma. Study overall: DNA from 91 pretreatment tumor samples underwent TCRβ immunosequencing. After nivolumab or ipilimumab alone, over 20 patients had week-13 rebiopsies.

The study, taken as a whole, reports: In arm A, pretreatment tumor clonality was associated with response.

Libraries were prepared by immunoSEQ multiplex PCR; TCRdb keeps only in-frame clonotypes and omits some of them. The sample contains under 4,500 clones, about 20% of which appear only once. Documented treatment: randomized to nivolumab then ipilimumab (arm A) or the reverse (arm B). This CDR3 contains 14 residues. Germline values: CDR1 LNHDA, CDR2 SQIVND (reference sequence). V shed 9 bases and J shed 0 bases, with 14 bases lying between them. The chain uses TRBV19 and TRBJ1-1; no clear D gene. The input for sequencing was tumor tissue (inferred from file names), taken from a patient given nivolumab and ipilimumab in sequence. The receptor comes from a human donor with melanoma. CDR3 protein: CASSPGPLNTEAFF. The CDR3 region has the DNA TGTGCCAGCTCCCCCGGACCGTTGAACACTGAAGCTTTCTTT.